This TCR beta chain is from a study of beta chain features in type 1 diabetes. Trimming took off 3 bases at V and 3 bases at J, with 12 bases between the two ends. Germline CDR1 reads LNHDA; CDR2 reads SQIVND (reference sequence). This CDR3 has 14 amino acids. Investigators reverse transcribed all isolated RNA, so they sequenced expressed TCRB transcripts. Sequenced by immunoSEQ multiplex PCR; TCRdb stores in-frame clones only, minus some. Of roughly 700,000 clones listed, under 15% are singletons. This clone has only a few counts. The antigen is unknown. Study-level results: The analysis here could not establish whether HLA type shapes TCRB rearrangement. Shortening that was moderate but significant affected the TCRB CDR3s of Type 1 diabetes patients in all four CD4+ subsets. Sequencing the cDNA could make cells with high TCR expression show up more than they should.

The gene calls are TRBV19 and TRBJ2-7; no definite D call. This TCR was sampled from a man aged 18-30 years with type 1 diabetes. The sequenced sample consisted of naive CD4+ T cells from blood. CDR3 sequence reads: CASSMASGDYEQYF. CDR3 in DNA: TGTGCCAGTAGTATGGCATCGGGTGACTACGAGCAGTACTTC.